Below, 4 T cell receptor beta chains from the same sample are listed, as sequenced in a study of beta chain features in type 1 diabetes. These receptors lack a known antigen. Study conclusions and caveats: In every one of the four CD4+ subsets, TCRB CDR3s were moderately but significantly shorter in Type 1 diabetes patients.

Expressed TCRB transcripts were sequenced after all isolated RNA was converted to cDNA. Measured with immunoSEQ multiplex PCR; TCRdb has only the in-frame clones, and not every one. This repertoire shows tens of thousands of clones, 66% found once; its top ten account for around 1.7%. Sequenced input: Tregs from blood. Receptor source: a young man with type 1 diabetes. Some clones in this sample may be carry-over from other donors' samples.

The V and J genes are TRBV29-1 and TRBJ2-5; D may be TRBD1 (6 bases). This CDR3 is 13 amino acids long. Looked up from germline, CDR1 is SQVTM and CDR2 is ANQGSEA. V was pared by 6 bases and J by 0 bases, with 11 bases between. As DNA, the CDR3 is TGCAGCGTCCAAGGACAGTACCAAGAGACCCAGTACTTC. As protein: CSVQGQYQETQYF.

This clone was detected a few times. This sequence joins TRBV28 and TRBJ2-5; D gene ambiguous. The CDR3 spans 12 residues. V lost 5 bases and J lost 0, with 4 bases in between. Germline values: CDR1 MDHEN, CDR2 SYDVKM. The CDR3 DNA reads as TGTGCCAGCAGTCAGAACCAAGAGACCCAGTACTTC. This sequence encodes CASSQNQETQYF. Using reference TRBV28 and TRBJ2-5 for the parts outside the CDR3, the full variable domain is DVKVTQSSRYLVKRTGEKVFLECVQDMDHENMFWYRQDPGLGLRLIYFSYDVKMKEKGDIPEGYSVSREKKERFSLILESASTNQTSMYLCASSQNQETQYFGPGTRLLVL.

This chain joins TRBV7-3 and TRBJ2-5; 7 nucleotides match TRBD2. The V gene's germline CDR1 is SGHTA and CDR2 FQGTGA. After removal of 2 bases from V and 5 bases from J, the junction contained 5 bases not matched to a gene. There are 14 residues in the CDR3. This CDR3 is CASSLEAGRETQYF. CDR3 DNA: TGTGCCAGCAGCTTAGAAGCGGGGAGGGAGACCCAGTACTTC.

CDR3 residues: CSVSHGTDYNEQFF. DNA for the CDR3: TGCAGCGTTTCACACGGGACAGATTACAATGAGCAGTTCTTC. The chain recombines TRBV29-1 with TRBJ2-1, with 7 bases fitting TRBD1. The V segment lost 5 bases and the J segment 4 bases; nucleotides outside the gene matches: 8. The germline V gene encodes CDR1 SQVTM and CDR2 ANQGSEA. The length of the CDR3 is 14 residues.